This TCR beta chain was documented in a study of T-cell reconstitution after alpha-beta-depleted transplantation in children (TCRdb year 2016). Background for the entire study: T-cell immune reconstitution after TCRalphabeta/CD19-depleted allogeneic hematopoietic cell transplantation in children was quantitatively tracked in the study by means of TCR repertoire profiling.

Receptor libraries were prepared by PCR. Instrument on record: Illumina HiSeq 2500. To normalize quantification of the TCRbeta repertoire, the TCR libraries were built with molecular barcoding that relied on unique molecular identifiers. The raw public data were reprocessed by TCRdb itself: fastp quality trimming at Q25, MiXCR clonotype calling, in-frame beta chains only. Under each unique CDR3 protein, matching rows form one entry showing the most common genes and DNA. In all, the sample holds about 540,000 distinct CDR3 sequences, and roughly 18% of those were seen once. The ten largest account for 3.3% of the sample. The CDR3 contains 13 residues, cysteine and phenylalanine counted. The DNA shown is the 39-base CDR3, in frame from base 1. V loses 6 bases of germline sequence and J loses 9 bases, and the interval between the two ends is 17 bases. Regarding this clonotype: It lacks a known antigen. The sample holds no much larger clone one base away, and base qualities are not on file.

This receptor was taken from a human donor who donated a stem cell graft to a child with acute lymphoblastic leukemia. The rearranged chain carries TRBV12-3 or TRBV12-4 and TRBJ1-1, with a tentative D gene TRBD1 over 6 matching bases. The sample here was PBMCs from the stem cell graft donor, taken from the stem cell graft. The nucleotides are TGTGCCAGCAGCTTGGGGGCCGGGAGCAAAGCTTTCTTT. Its translation reads: CASSLGAGSKAFF.